Detailed here is one T cell receptor (beta chain). Its specificity is not known. The germline gene is not matched at one end of the junction; a read error may be the cause. Method: immunoSEQ multiplex PCR; TCRdb's copy keeps in-frame clones and lacks some. The data contain about 34,000 clones, over 85% of them singletons. CDR3 size: 12 residues. Per the germline V gene, CDR1 is LNHDA and CDR2 is SQIVND (reference sequence). This specimen comes from a study of T cells in tuberculosis. The wider study: Samples predate treatment or fall within its first 7 days.

Time point meaning: new active TB diagnosis, blood taken before or within 7 days of starting treatment. The study's findings and limits: Active tuberculosis TCR-alpha repertoires lay closer to GMM-specific TCRs than IGRA-negative controls, suggesting clonal expansion.

This TCR was recovered from an adult with tuberculosis. Sample: PBMCs, taken at tuberculosis diagnosis. The chain combines TRBV19 with TRBJ2-4; TRBD1 aligns across 9 bases. CDR3 region: CASSIAGQGVLF. DNA of the CDR3: TGTGCCAGTAGTATCGCGGGACAGGGAGTTTTGTTC.